This is a list of T cell receptor beta chains from one sample in a study of blood T cell repertoires in COVID-19. Libraries were prepared by immunoSEQ multiplex PCR; TCRdb keeps only in-frame clonotypes and omits some of them. The repertoire has some 150,000 clones, roughly 87% of them found once; the top ten carry 0.9% to 0.95%. What was sequenced was peripheral blood. All receptors come from a woman aged 50 to 60 with acute or convalescent COVID-19. Both conserved end residues are part of each CDR3.

TRBJ2-6,17,TRBV27,CASSLGQSNSGANVLTF
TRBJ2-7,15,TRBV9,CASSVLAGAAYEQYF
TRBJ2-7,15,TRBV5-1,CASSLGTSDSYEQYF
TRBJ2-7,13,TRBV7-8,CASRPRTGYEQYF
TRBJ1-2,13,TRBV5-4,CASSPVRYYGYTF
TRBJ2-3,16,TRBV24-1,CATSDPGRQGKDTQYF
TRBJ1-2,13,TRBV29-1,CSVRREGYYGYTF
TRBJ1-1,13,TRBV12-3/TRBV12-4,CASSLAGNTEAFF
TRBJ1-1,13,TRBV5-1,CASSLLEGTEAFF
TRBJ2-7,15,TRBV9,CASSVAQVAGGEQYF
TRBJ1-6,16,TRBV9,CASSVFDRVSKSPLHF
TRBJ2-6,16,TRBV10-3,CAISAGTGVGANVLTF
TRBJ2-3,14,TRBV3-1/TRBV3-2,CASSPGGLTDTQYF
TRBJ1-1,14,TRBV19,CASKGGSSNTEAFF
TRBJ1-5,14,TRBV6-5,CATSSQISNQPQHF
TRBJ2-2,15,TRBV27,CASSFGESNTGELFF
TRBJ2-1,12,TRBV24-1,CATTGNSNEQFF
TRBJ2-2,15,TRBV2,CASSLLSQGAGELFF
TRBJ2-3,14,TRBV3-1/TRBV3-2,CASSQAVSTDTQYF
TRBJ1-1,14,TRBV5-1,CASSLQTMNTEAFF
TRBJ2-3,13,TRBV18,CASSPETADTQYF
TRBJ1-4,17,TRBV5-1,CASSPGGGVASNEKLFF
TRBJ2-3,18,TRBV6-1,CASSDVGLAGRRGDTQYF
TRBJ1-2,15,TRBV9,CASSVAEGDNYGYTF
TRBJ1-1,14,TRBV29-1,CSVAPTGGGTEAFF
TRBJ1-1,13,TRBV3-1/TRBV3-2,CASSLLTNTEAFF
TRBJ2-7,14,TRBV11-1,CASSLSGQGYEQYF
TRBJ1-4,14,TRBV19,CASSTYQGNEKLFF
TRBJ2-1,15,TRBV27,CASSLGGNRYNEQFF
TRBJ2-2,15,TRBV27,CASTLNGGIGGELFF
TRBJ1-2,14,TRBV5-4,CASSFPGSAYGYTF
TRBJ1-1,14,TRBV14,CASSQQTGRTEAFF
TRBJ1-2,14,TRBV6-1,CASSESGRQGGYTF
TRBJ2-3,14,TRBV6-6,CASRKMGAPDTQYF
TRBJ1-1,14,TRBV9,CASSVGRSQAEAFF
TRBJ2-2,16,TRBV6-1,CASSGTGTRGTGELFF
TRBJ2-7,13,TRBV27,CASSLGTSYEQYF
TRBJ1-5,15,TRBV6-5,CASSPRTGSNQPQHF
TRBJ1-1,15,TRBV5-6,CASSLGSGGNTEAFF
TRBJ2-7,15,TRBV14,CASSQDFRGGHEQYF
TRBJ1-1,12,TRBV29-1,CSVLRTGTEAFF
TRBJ2-1,16,TRBV9,CASSPSGLSSYNEQFF
TRBJ2-1,14,TRBV7-3,CASSLAGYNNEQFF
TRBJ2-2,14,TRBV18,CASSPSRGTGELFF
TRBJ1-2,13,TRBV9,CASSQRGGGGYTF
TRBJ2-1,16,TRBV27,CASNPASGLGTNEQFF
TRBJ1-2,14,TRBV5-1,CASSLEAGERGYTF
TRBJ1-2,14,TRBV5-5,CASSLAGDSYGYTF
TRBJ2-7,15,TRBV27,CASSLDPGQGHEQYF
TRBJ1-6,14,TRBV10-3,CAISEDNYNSPLHF
TRBJ2-1,16,TRBV5-1,CASSLEPGQGYNEQFF
TRBJ2-5,12,TRBV27,CATSDREETQYF